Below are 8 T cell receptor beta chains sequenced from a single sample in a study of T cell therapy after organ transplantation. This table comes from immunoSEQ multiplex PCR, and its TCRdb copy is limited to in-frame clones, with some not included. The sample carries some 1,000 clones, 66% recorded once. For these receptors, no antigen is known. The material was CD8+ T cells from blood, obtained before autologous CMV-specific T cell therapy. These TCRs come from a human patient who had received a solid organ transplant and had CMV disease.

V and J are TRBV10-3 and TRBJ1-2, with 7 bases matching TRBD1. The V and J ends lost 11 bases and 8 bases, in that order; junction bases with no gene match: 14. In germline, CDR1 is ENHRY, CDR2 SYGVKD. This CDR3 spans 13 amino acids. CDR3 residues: CAGRDRASEGYTF. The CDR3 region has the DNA TGTGCCGGTAGAGACAGGGCGTCAGAAGGCTACACCTTC.

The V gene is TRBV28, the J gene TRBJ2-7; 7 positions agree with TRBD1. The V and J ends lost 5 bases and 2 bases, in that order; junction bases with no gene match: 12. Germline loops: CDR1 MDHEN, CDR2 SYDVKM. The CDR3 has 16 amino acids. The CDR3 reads CASSPPGGQDTYEQYF. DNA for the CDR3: TGTGCCAGCAGTCCCCCCGGCGGACAGGATACCTACGAGCAGTACTTC.

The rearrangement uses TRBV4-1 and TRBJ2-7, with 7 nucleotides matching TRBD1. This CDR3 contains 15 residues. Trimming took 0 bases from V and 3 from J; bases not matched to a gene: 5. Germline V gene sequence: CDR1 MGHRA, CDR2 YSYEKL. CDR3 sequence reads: CASSQDETGLYEQYF. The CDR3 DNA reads TGCGCCAGCAGCCAAGATGAGACAGGGCTCTACGAGCAGTACTTC.

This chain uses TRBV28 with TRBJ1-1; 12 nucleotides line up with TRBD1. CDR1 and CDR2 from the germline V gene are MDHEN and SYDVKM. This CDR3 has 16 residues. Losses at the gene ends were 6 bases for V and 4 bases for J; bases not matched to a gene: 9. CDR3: CASSSTGTGGRTEAFF. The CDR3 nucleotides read TGTGCCAGCAGCTCAACCGGGACAGGGGGCCGCACTGAAGCTTTCTTT.

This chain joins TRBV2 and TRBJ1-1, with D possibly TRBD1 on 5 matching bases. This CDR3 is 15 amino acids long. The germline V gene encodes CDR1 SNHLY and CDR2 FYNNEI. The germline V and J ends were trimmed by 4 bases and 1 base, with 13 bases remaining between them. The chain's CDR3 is CASSAGGAGNTEAFF. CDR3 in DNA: TGTGCCAGCAGTGCGGGCGGGGCTGGGAACACTGAAGCTTTCTTT.

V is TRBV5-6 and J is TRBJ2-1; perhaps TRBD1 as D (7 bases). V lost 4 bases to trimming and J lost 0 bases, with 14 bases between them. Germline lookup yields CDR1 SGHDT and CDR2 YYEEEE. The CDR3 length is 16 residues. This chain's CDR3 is CASSGPRDSSYNEQFF. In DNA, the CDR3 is TGTGCCAGCAGCGGCCCGCGGGACAGCTCCTACAATGAGCAGTTCTTC.

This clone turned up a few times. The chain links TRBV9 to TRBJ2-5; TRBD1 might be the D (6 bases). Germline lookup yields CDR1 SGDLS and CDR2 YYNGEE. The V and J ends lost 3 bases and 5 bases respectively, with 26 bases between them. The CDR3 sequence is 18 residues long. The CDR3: CASSESPVLPGVGETQYF. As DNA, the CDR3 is TGTGCCAGCAGCGAGTCCCCAGTTTTGCCAGGGGTTGGTGAGACCCAGTACTTC. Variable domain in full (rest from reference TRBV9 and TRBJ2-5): DSGVTQTPKHLITATGQRVTLRCSPRSGDLSVYWYQQSLDQGLQFLIQYYNGEERAKGNILERFSAQQFPDLHSELNLSSLELGDSALYFCASSESPVLPGVGETQYFGPGTRLLVL.

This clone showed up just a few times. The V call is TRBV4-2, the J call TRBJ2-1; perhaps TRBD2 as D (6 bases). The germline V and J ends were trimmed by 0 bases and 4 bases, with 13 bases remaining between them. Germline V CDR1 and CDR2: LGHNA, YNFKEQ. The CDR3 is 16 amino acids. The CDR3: CASSQDGAGLYNEQFF. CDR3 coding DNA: TGTGCCAGCAGCCAAGATGGAGCGGGCTTGTACAATGAGCAGTTCTTC.